Shown below are 27 T cell receptor beta chains from a single sample sequenced in a study of blood T cell repertoires in COVID-19. Repertoires were generated with immunoSEQ multiplex PCR, while TCRdb's copy carries only in-frame clones and drops some. Of around 430,000 clones detected, around nine tenths appear once; the ten largest clones hold around 9.3%. Sequencing input: PBMCs or T cells enriched from blood (not recorded which). These receptors were taken from a woman in her fifties or sixties who had recovered from COVID-19.

This chain connects TRBV7-2 to TRBJ2-2, with D hard to call. The V gene lost 1 base and the J gene lost 2 bases, with 11 bases spanning the gap. Germline V lookup: CDR1 SGHTA, CDR2 FQGNSA. CDR3 length equals 16 residues. This CDR3 is CASSLDWAVNTGELFF. The CDR3 region has the DNA TGTGCCAGCAGCTTAGATTGGGCAGTTAACACCGGGGAGCTGTTTTTT.

In its sample, this clone was seen once. The chain recombines TRBV30 with TRBJ2-7; D uncertain. The V and J ends lost 2 bases and 6 bases respectively, with 11 bases between them. In germline, CDR1 is GTSNPN, CDR2 SVGIG (reference sequence). The CDR3 totals 12 residues. The CDR3 sequence is CAWSYTPPEQYF. CDR3 nucleotide sequence: TGTGCCTGGAGTTATACACCCCCCGAGCAGTACTTC.

The chain couples TRBV3-1 (or the pseudogene TRBV3-2) to TRBJ1-2; D possibly corresponds to TRBD1 (5 bases). Per germline, CDR1 LGHDT and CDR2 YNNKEL (reference sequence). This CDR3 has 13 amino acids. V shed 6 bases and J shed 4 bases, with 12 bases lying between them. The DNA for the CDR3 is TGTGCCAGCAGTAGTAGGACACCCTATGGCTACACCTTC. Its translation: CASSSRTPYGYTF.

This chain uses TRBV7-9 with TRBJ1-4; possibly TRBD1 for D (5 bases). The CDR3 loop spans 14 amino acids. The V end lost 4 bases, the J end lost 13 bases, and 19 bases lay between the germline ends. CDR1 is SEHNR and CDR2 is FQNEAQ in the germline V gene (reference sequence). CDR3 loop: CASSSSRGLGGLFF. The CDR3 bases are TGTGCCAGCAGCTCCTCAAGGGGCCTGGGTGGACTGTTTTTT.

Of note for this clone: Other DNA sequences in the same sample also yield this CDR3. This chain joins TRBV12-3 or TRBV12-4 and TRBJ1-1, with D uncertain. This CDR3 contains 12 residues. The V end was cut by 2 bases, the J end by 4 bases, with 5 bases between. The chain's CDR3 is CASSLSGTEAFF. The DNA of the CDR3 is TGTGCCAGCAGTTTATCAGGCACTGAAGCTTTCTTT.

This clone was recorded only once. This rearrangement joins TRBV6-1 to TRBJ1-1; 9 positions match TRBD1. The CDR3 has 13 residues. Germline CDR1 and CDR2: MNHNS and SASEGT. V was clipped by 2 bases and J by 12 bases; unmatched bases: 7. The CDR3 region is CASSEPLDRGSFF. CDR3 nucleotide sequence: TGTGCCAGCAGTGAACCTTTGGACAGGGGTTCTTTCTTT.

This chain connects TRBV9 to TRBJ2-5; D possibly corresponds to TRBD1 (5 bases). The V end was cut by 0 bases, the J end by 4 bases, with 10 bases between. Germline V gene sequence: CDR1 SGDLS, CDR2 YYNGEE. The CDR3 is 14 residues long. The CDR3 loop reads CASSVGWGRETQYF. The CDR3 DNA sequence: TGTGCCAGCAGCGTAGGATGGGGCCGAGAGACCCAGTACTTC.

The rearrangement links TRBV7-9 to TRBJ1-4; D unclear. V lost 5 bases to trimming and J lost 2 bases, with 12 bases between them. The CDR3 totals 15 residues. The germline CDR1 and CDR2 sequences are SEHNR and FQNEAQ (reference sequence). In DNA, the CDR3 is TGTGCCAGCAGCCAGGCCCCCCCCACTAATGAAAAACTGTTTTTT. Amino acids: CASSQAPPTNEKLFF.

The chain carries TRBV6-5 and TRBJ1-6; D uncertain. In germline, CDR1 is MNHEY, CDR2 SVGAGI. V gave up 7 bases and J gave up 7 bases, with 14 bases separating them. The CDR3 is 14 amino acids. The CDR3 DNA is TGTGCCAGCACCCTGGGGAGGTTAAATTCACCCCTCCACTTT. Translated, it gives CASTLGRLNSPLHF.

The chain joins TRBV4-3 to TRBJ2-7; 9 bases are a match to TRBD1. Germline V lookup: CDR1 LGHNA, CDR2 YSLEER. The CDR3 runs to 13 residues. V was clipped by 10 bases and J by 4 bases; unmatched bases: 8. In nucleotides, the CDR3 is TGCGCCACCCCGGACAGGGGCGTATACGAGCAGTACTTC. It specifies CATPDRGVYEQYF.

The chain recombines TRBV5-1 with TRBJ1-5; perhaps TRBD1 as D (5 bases). Looked up from germline, CDR1 is SGHRS and CDR2 is YFSETQ. This CDR3 is 13 amino acids long. V was cut by 6 bases and J by 4 bases, with 11 bases left in between. The CDR3 nucleotides are TGCGCCAGCACAACGGGGGAGAATCAGCCCCAGCATTTT. This codes for CASTTGENQPQHF.

The V gene is TRBV5-1, the J gene TRBJ2-3; 9 bases fit TRBD2. The germline CDR1 and CDR2 sequences are SGHRS and YFSETQ. The CDR3 loop spans 16 amino acids. Trimming at V came to 4 bases and at J to 2 bases, leaving 8 bases not matched to a gene. The CDR3 protein is CASSENPSGVTDTQYF. CDR3 DNA: TGCGCCAGCAGCGAAAACCCTAGCGGGGTCACAGATACGCAGTATTTT. Variable domain in full (rest from reference TRBV5-1 and TRBJ2-3): KAGVTQTPRYLIKTRGQQVTLSCSPISGHRSVSWYQQTPGQGLQFLFEYFSETQRNKGNFPGRFSGRQFSNSRSEMNVSTLELGDSALYLCASSENPSGVTDTQYFGPGTRLTVL.

The V gene is TRBV4-3, the J gene TRBJ1-1, with TRBD1 matching 9 bases. CDR1 and CDR2 (germline): LGHNA, YSLEER. The CDR3 is made up of 16 amino acids. V gave up 4 bases and J gave up 3 bases; unmatched junction bases: 9. The CDR3 nucleotides read TGCGCCAGCAGCCCAGCGGGACAGGGTGGATACACTGAAGCTTTCTTT. Protein sequence: CASSPAGQGGYTEAFF.

The rearrangement uses TRBV28 and TRBJ1-2, with no clear D. This CDR3 comprises 14 residues. The V end was cut by 2 bases, the J end by 6 bases, with 13 bases between. The germline gives CDR1 MDHEN, CDR2 SYDVKM. The DNA for the CDR3 is TGTGCCAGCAGTTTAAAGGGAGTTGTGGATGGCTACACCTTC. This translates into CASSLKGVVDGYTF.

This chain uses TRBV11-2 with TRBJ1-2, with TRBD1 matching 7 bases. The V gene end was trimmed by 5 bases and the J gene end by 8 bases; junction bases not matched to a gene: 8. The CDR3 runs to 13 residues. Germline V gene lookup returns CDR1 SGHAT and CDR2 FQNNGV. The DNA of the CDR3 is TGTGCCAGCAGCCGCCCGACAGGGATCGGCTACACCTTC. It specifies CASSRPTGIGYTF.

This clone was counted only a few times. The chain employs TRBV27 and TRBJ2-7, with a possible D match to TRBD1 (5 bases). V was trimmed by 7 bases and J by 1 base, leaving 11 bases between them. The CDR3 covers 13 residues. The germline V gene has CDR1 MNHEY and CDR2 SMNVEV (reference sequence). The CDR3 DNA reads TGTGCCAGCACCTCGGACATTTCCTACGAGCAGTACTTC. Its translation: CASTSDISYEQYF.

The chain joins TRBV5-1 to TRBJ2-5; TRBD1 matches at 11 bases. The V gene's germline CDR1 is SGHRS and CDR2 YFSETQ. The V gene end was trimmed by 0 bases and the J gene end by 5 bases; junction bases not matched to a gene: 6. This CDR3 contains 16 residues. The CDR3 loop is CASSLGDRGFYETQYF. The CDR3 DNA reads as TGCGCCAGCAGCTTGGGGGACAGGGGGTTTTATGAGACCCAGTACTTC.

This chain joins TRBV7-9 and TRBJ1-2, with TRBD1 identical over 8 bases. This CDR3 is 16 amino acids long. V lost 4 bases, J lost 3 bases, and 10 bases stayed unmatched. CDR1 and CDR2 from the germline V gene are SEHNR and FQNEAQ (reference sequence). The CDR3 region is CASSSSTGVGHYGYTF. In DNA form, the CDR3 reads TGTGCCAGCAGCTCCTCGACAGGGGTGGGTCACTATGGCTACACCTTC.

J is TRBJ1-5 and V is TRBV2, with D unresolved. Trimming removed 7 bases from V and 3 bases from J, with 10 bases in between. The CDR3 is 13 amino acids. Germline CDR1 SNHLY, CDR2 FYNNEI. DNA for the CDR3: TGTGCCAGCATGGGCGAATTCAATCAGCCCCAGCATTTT. This sequence encodes CASMGEFNQPQHF.

This rearrangement joins TRBV2 to TRBJ2-3; the D is unclear. Between the trimmed V and J ends, which lost 5 bases and 1 base, there was a span of 13 bases. Germline values: CDR1 SNHLY, CDR2 FYNNEI. The CDR3 covers 15 residues. The CDR3 nucleotides are TGTGCCAGCAGTCCTCGCCCCCGAGGCACAGATACGCAGTATTTT. As protein: CASSPRPRGTDTQYF.

The chain combines TRBV19 with TRBJ1-5; 11 bases align to TRBD1. CDR3 length: 14 residues. Trimming removed 3 bases from V and 8 bases from J; junction bases left unmatched: 3. Germline assignment: CDR1 LNHDA and CDR2 SQIVND (reference sequence). Here the CDR3 DNA reads TGTGCCAGTAGTATCTGGACAGGGGGCGAGCCCCAGCATTTT. It yields the protein CASSIWTGGEPQHF.

This clone was seen just once. The genes are TRBV30 and TRBJ2-5, with a tentative D call TRBD1 (6 bases). This CDR3 is built from 13 residues. Looked up from germline, CDR1 is GTSNPN and CDR2 is SVGIG (reference sequence). Trimming removed 2 bases at V and 0 bases at J, with 7 bases between. The CDR3 bases are TGTGCCTGGAGTAGGGACAACCAAGAGACCCAGTACTTC. Translating it yields CAWSRDNQETQYF.

The V gene is TRBV19, the J gene TRBJ2-3; maybe TRBD2 (5 bases). CDR1 is LNHDA, CDR2 SQIVND, per germline (reference sequence). The CDR3 is 12 amino acids. V was shortened by 7 bases and J by 8 bases, with 13 bases between the two germline ends. CDR3 sequence: CASTNPGGTQYF. As DNA, the CDR3 is TGTGCCAGTACCAATCCTGGAGGTACGCAGTATTTT.

The chain employs TRBV5-1 and TRBJ1-5; perhaps TRBD1 as D (6 bases). Trimming took 7 bases from V and 0 from J, leaving 11 bases between them. This CDR3 has 14 residues. Germline-derived CDR1 and CDR2 are SGHRS and YFSETQ. The CDR3 DNA sequence: TGCGCCAGCCGCCCAGGGGATAGCAATCAGCCCCAGCATTTT. This codes for CASRPGDSNQPQHF.

V gene TRBV19 combines with J gene TRBJ1-6; 7 bases are a match to TRBD1. The germline gives CDR1 LNHDA, CDR2 SQIVND (reference sequence). The junction had 5 bases not matched to a gene; V was cut back by 4 bases and J by 5 bases. This CDR3 comprises 15 residues. The CDR3 reads CASSSRQGDNSPLHF. The CDR3 coding sequence is TGTGCCAGTAGTAGCAGACAGGGAGATAATTCACCCCTCCACTTT.

This chain uses TRBV28 with TRBJ1-4; D may be TRBD1 (5 bases). The CDR3 loop spans 14 amino acids. V lost 3 bases to trimming and J lost 4 bases, with 9 bases between them. Germline CDR1 and CDR2: MDHEN and SYDVKM. The CDR3 here is CASSLGQGNEKLFF. CDR3 sequence (DNA): TGTGCCAGCAGTTTGGGGCAGGGTAATGAAAAACTGTTTTTT.

The gene calls are TRBV30 and TRBJ2-3, with 9 positions matching TRBD1. The CDR3 has 16 residues. Trimming at V came to 2 bases and at J to 5 bases, leaving 11 bases not matched to a gene. Looked up from germline, CDR1 is GTSNPN and CDR2 is SVGIG (reference sequence). CDR3 nucleotides: TGTGCCTGGAGTAGGAGCGGACAGGGGATTGGAGATACGCAGTATTTT. Protein product: CAWSRSGQGIGDTQYF.